One and the same sample provided the 2 T cell receptor beta chains below, sequenced in a study of T cells in Graves' hyperthyroidism and ophthalmopathy. It was RNA transcripts that yielded the amplified TCR beta CDR3 regions. In the first-round RT-PCR of the TCR CDR3, the HTBI primer set was used. One entry per CDR3 protein results from TCRdb running MiXCR on the multiplex PCR reads. Of 490,000 or so distinct CDR3 sequences in the sample, approximately 49% were seen once. Sequenced: peripheral blood or thyroid tissue (not recorded which). The receptors here all came from an adult woman with Graves' disease, either hyperthyroidism or ophthalmopathy (not recorded which).

The table lists this clonotype with many counts. The rearrangement uses TRBV6-1 and TRBJ1-4; D may be TRBD1 (5 bases). CDR1 MNHNS and CDR2 SASEGT come from the germline V gene. Trimming shortened V by 6 bases and J by 2 bases, and 16 bases separated the two germline ends. CDR3 length: 16 residues. The CDR3 DNA follows: TGTGCCAGCAGGACGAGGGACTGGGGCACTAATGAAAAACTGTTTTTT. Amino acids: CASRTRDWGTNEKLFF.

On this clonotype: This may come from a read error, since a much larger clone is one base off. This sequence joins TRBV20-1 and TRBJ2-5; D may be TRBD2 (6 bases). The germline V and J ends were trimmed by 1 base and 1 base, with 28 bases remaining between them. Germline lookup yields CDR1 DFQATT and CDR2 SNEGSKA (reference sequence). CDR3 length: 20 residues. Here the CDR3 DNA reads TGCAGTGCTAGAGGGTTACGGACGGGAGAGGTCAAAGTATGCCAAGAGACCCAGTACTTC. This sequence encodes CSARGLRTGEVKVCQETQYF.